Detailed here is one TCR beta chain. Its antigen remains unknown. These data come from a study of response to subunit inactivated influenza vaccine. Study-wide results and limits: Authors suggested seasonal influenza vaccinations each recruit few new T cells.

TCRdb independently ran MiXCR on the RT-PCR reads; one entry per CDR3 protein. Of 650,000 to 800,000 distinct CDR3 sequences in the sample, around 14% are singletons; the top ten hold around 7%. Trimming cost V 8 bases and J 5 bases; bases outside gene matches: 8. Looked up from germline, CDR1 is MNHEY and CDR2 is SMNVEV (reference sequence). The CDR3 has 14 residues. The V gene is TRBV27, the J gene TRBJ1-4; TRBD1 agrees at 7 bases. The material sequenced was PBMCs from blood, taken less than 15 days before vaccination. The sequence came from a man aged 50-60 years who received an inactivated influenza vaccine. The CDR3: CASGTRDRNEKLFF. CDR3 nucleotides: TGTGCCAGCGGGACCCGGGACAGAAATGAAAAACTGTTTTTT.